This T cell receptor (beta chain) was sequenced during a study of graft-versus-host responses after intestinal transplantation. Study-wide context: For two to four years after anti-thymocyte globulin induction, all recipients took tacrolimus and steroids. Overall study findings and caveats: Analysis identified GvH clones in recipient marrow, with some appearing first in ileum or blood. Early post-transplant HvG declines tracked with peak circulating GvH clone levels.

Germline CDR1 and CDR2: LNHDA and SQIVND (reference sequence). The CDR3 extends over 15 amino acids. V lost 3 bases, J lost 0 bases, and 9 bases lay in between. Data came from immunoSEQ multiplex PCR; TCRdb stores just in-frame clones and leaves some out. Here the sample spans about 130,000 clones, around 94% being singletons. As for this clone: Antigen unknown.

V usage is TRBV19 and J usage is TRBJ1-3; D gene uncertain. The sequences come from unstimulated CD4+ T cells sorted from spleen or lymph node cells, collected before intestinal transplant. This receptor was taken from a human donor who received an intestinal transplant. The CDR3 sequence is CASSISRLSGNTIYF. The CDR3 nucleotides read TGTGCCAGTAGTATCTCCAGACTCTCTGGAAACACCATATATTTT.